Listed below are T cell receptor beta chains from one sample, sequenced in a study of blood T cell repertoires in COVID-19. Generated by immunoSEQ multiplex PCR, the TCRdb table keeps only in-frame clones and is missing some. Among approximately 64,000 clones listed, about 88% were seen once. Material for sequencing was peripheral blood. These receptors were collected from a man between 70 and 80 years old with acute or convalescent COVID-19. The CDR3 runs from the conserved cysteine through the conserved F or W. The D gene is left open where the match is weak. Only some rows state a clone size, as once, few, many or a class for expanded clones.

cdr3_aa cdr3_nt j_call d_call v_call clone_size
CASSLGTSGSYEQYF TGTGCCAGCAGCCTCGGGACTAGCGGTTCCTACGAGCAGTACTTC TRBJ2-7 TRBD2 TRBV14 -
CATSPRGARGYTF TGTGCCACAAGTCCTCGGGGGGCGCGTGGCTACACCTTC TRBJ1-2 - TRBV24-1 -
CASSQHSGNTIYF TGTGCCAGCAGCCAACACTCTGGAAACACCATATATTTT TRBJ1-3 - TRBV3-1/TRBV3-2 -
CASPPRGRAQETQYF TGCGCCAGCCCCCCCCGAGGCAGGGCCCAAGAGACCCAGTACTTC TRBJ2-5 - TRBV10-1 -
CASSLARIGTGNEKLFF TGTGCCAGCAGCTTAGCCCGAATAGGGACAGGAAATGAAAAACTGTTTTTT TRBJ1-4 TRBD1 TRBV7-2 -
CASSWGQDNPYEQYF TGTGCCAGCAGCTGGGGACAGGACAACCCATACGAGCAGTACTTC TRBJ2-7 TRBD1 TRBV7-9 -
CASSYDRASSYEQYF TGTGCCAGCAGTTACGACAGGGCGAGCTCCTACGAGCAGTACTTC TRBJ2-7 TRBD1 TRBV6-5 -
CASSIAEGGRGEKLFF TGTGCCAGTAGTATAGCAGAAGGGGGCAGGGGAGAAAAACTGTTTTTT TRBJ1-4 TRBD1 TRBV19 once
CASSSGLAGTNTGELFF TGTGCCAGCAGCTCCGGTCTTGCGGGAACGAACACCGGGGAGCTGTTTTTT TRBJ2-2 - TRBV7-3 -
CAISESGRATYNEQFF TGTGCCATCAGTGAGTCGGGCAGGGCTACCTACAATGAGCAGTTCTTC TRBJ2-1 - TRBV10-3 -
CASSLGPTGYYEQYF TGTGCCAGCAGCTTAGGTCCCACAGGGTACTACGAGCAGTACTTC TRBJ2-7 - TRBV7-2 -
CASSEFLLAGGTDTQYF TGTGCCAGCAGCGAATTCCTACTAGCGGGGGGCACAGATACGCAGTATTTT TRBJ2-3 TRBD2 TRBV3-1/TRBV3-2 -
CASSLGGEDTEAFF TGTGCCAGCAGCTTGGGTGGTGAGGACACTGAAGCTTTCTTT TRBJ1-1 - TRBV5-6 few
CASSSRLAGASYEQYF TGCGCCAGCAGCTCCCGACTAGCGGGAGCTTCCTACGAGCAGTACTTC TRBJ2-7 TRBD2 TRBV5-1 -
CASSFATSSGNTIYF TGTGCCAGCAGTTTCGCGACAAGCTCTGGAAACACCATATATTTT TRBJ1-3 - TRBV6-5 -
CASSDRGSLNQPQHF TGTGCCAGCAGCGACAGGGGGTCGCTTAATCAGCCCCAGCATTTT TRBJ1-5 TRBD1 TRBV6-2/TRBV6-3 -
CASSLGPGQGYEQYF TGTGCCAGCAGCTTAGGGCCGGGACAGGGCTACGAGCAGTACTTC TRBJ2-7 TRBD1 TRBV11-2 -
CASSEALRGKDKTF TGTGCCAGCAGTGAAGCGCTAAGGGGGAAGGATAAAACCTTC TRBJ1-2 - TRBV2 -
CASSPLGRGDPGELFF TGTGCCAGCAGCCCTCTGGGGCGGGGGGATCCCGGGGAGCTGTTTTTT TRBJ2-2 TRBD2 TRBV7-8 -
CASSLGGYNEQFF TGTGCCAGCAGCCTCGGGGGGTACAATGAGCAGTTCTTC TRBJ2-1 TRBD2 TRBV28 -
CASSATGGRPEAFF TGTGCCAGCAGCGCCACAGGGGGCAGGCCTGAAGCTTTCTTT TRBJ1-1 TRBD1 TRBV25-1 -
CSVEIWQAETQYF TGCAGCGTTGAGATCTGGCAGGCGGAGACCCAGTACTTC TRBJ2-5 - TRBV29-1 -
CSASDSENGYTF TGCAGTGCTAGTGACAGCGAGAATGGCTACACCTTC TRBJ1-2 - TRBV20-1 -
CASSSDRGDEQYF TGTGCCAGCTCATCCGACAGGGGTGACGAGCAGTACTTC TRBJ2-7 TRBD1 TRBV18 -
CASSRQTGLVYEQYF TGTGCCAGCAGCCGCCAGACAGGGTTGGTCTACGAGCAGTACTTC TRBJ2-7 TRBD1 TRBV14 -
CASSLSASGNTGELFF TGTGCCAGCAGCTTGTCGGCTAGCGGTAACACCGGGGAGCTGTTTTTT TRBJ2-2 TRBD2 TRBV5-4 -
CASSPRQGNYGYTF TGTGCCAGTAGCCCGAGACAGGGGAACTATGGCTACACCTTC TRBJ1-2 TRBD1 TRBV19 -
CASSPVWGQGPVGYTF TGTGCCAGCAGCCCCGTTTGGGGACAGGGGCCGGTTGGCTACACCTTC TRBJ1-2 TRBD1 TRBV7-9 -
CAWSGWTGSFYGYTF TGTGCCTGGAGTGGCTGGACAGGGAGTTTCTATGGCTACACCTTC TRBJ1-2 TRBD1 TRBV30 once
CASSSTDSGANVLTF TGTGCCAGCAGCTCTACCGACTCTGGGGCCAACGTCCTGACTTTC TRBJ2-6 - TRBV7-9 -
CASSLEGQGFYEQYF TGCGCCAGCAGCTTGGAAGGACAGGGCTTCTACGAGCAGTACTTC TRBJ2-7 TRBD1 TRBV5-1 -
CASSRAGVTEAFF TGTGCCAGCAGCAGAGCGGGGGTCACTGAAGCTTTCTTT TRBJ1-1 - TRBV5-6 -
CASSSVGANMNTEAFF TGTGCCAGCAGTTCCGTGGGGGCCAACATGAACACTGAAGCTTTCTTT TRBJ1-1 - TRBV27 -
CASSYESLWTGELFF TGTGCCAGCAGTTACGAGAGTCTTTGGACCGGGGAGCTGTTTTTT TRBJ2-2 - TRBV6-6 once
CASSLDTQYF TGTGCCAGCAGCCTGGATACGCAGTATTTT TRBJ2-3 - TRBV7-9 -
CASSIVGTGGFSGNTIYF TGTGCCAGTAGTATAGTCGGGACAGGGGGATTCTCTGGAAACACCATATATTTT TRBJ1-3 TRBD1 TRBV19 -
CASSGDLSGAGYEQYF TGCGCCAGCAGTGGAGATCTTAGCGGGGCGGGTTACGAGCAGTACTTC TRBJ2-7 TRBD2 TRBV10-2 -
CASTRLGAKPRGGLRPTDTQYF TGTGCCAGCACCCGCCTTGGGGCTAAACCGCGGGGGGGCCTACGGCCCACAGATACGCAGTATTTT TRBJ2-3 - TRBV21-1 -
CASSYRGLRTDTQYF TGTGCCAGCAGCTATAGGGGACTAAGGACAGATACGCAGTATTTT TRBJ2-3 TRBD2 TRBV7-2 -
CASSYFSGGLNYGYTF TGTGCCAGCAGTTACTTCTCAGGTGGCCTAAACTATGGCTACACCTTC TRBJ1-2 - TRBV6-2/TRBV6-3 -
CASSLSGGARGTDTQYF TGTGCCAGCAGTTTAAGCGGGGGGGCCCGAGGCACAGATACGCAGTATTTT TRBJ2-3 TRBD2 TRBV28 once
CASSLGAGGVNEQFF TGCGCCAGCAGCTTGGGGGCCGGGGGGGTCAATGAGCAGTTCTTC TRBJ2-1 TRBD2 TRBV5-1 few